This record concerns one TCR beta chain sequence. The antigen is undetermined. This sample is drawn from a study of OX40 agonist ivuxolimab in advanced cancers. The wider study: Administration of intravenous ivuxolimab to patients occurred every 2 weeks at 0.01 to 10 mg/kg. Overall study findings and caveats: Some of the nonresponding patients also showed low levels of normalized T-cell clonal expansion.

V shed 1 base, J shed 5 bases, and the junction held 9 bases outside the gene matches. The CDR3 loop spans 17 amino acids. The germline CDR1 and CDR2 sequences are SGHAT and FQNNGV. Sampling times: baseline, cycle 4 day 1, cycle 7 day 1. Here immunoSEQ multiplex PCR was the method, and the copy in TCRdb shows in-frame clones only, minus some. The sample lists under 150,000 clones; over 75% were seen once. This receptor was taken from an adult with an advanced solid tumor such as melanoma, head and neck, liver or kidney cancer. This material consisted of CD4+ or CD8+ T cells sorted from blood, taken in a trial of the OX40 agonist ivuxolimab. The chain links TRBV11-2 to TRBJ2-7; 12 nucleotides align to TRBD2. In DNA form, the CDR3 reads TGTGCCAGCAGCTTAGTCCTAGCGGGGGGGCCTATCCACGAGCAGTACTTC. It translates to CASSLVLAGGPIHEQYF.